These T cell receptor beta chains were read from a single sample in a study of T cells in Graves' hyperthyroidism and ophthalmopathy. TCRdb reanalysed the multiplex PCR reads using MiXCR and keeps one entry per CDR3 protein. The data hold about half a million distinct CDR3 sequences, with 15% to 20% observed a single time. The specimen was blood. These receptor sequences come from a young woman with Graves' ophthalmopathy. The CDR3 runs from the conserved cysteine through the conserved F or W. A D gene is named only where the DNA matches it firmly. The size of a clone is reported for some rows only, either as once, few or many, or as a class for expanded clones.

V gene	J gene	clone size	D gene	CDR3 protein	CDR3 DNA
TRBV10-3	TRBJ2-7	few	-	CAIGPESSYEQYF	TGTGCCATCGGTCCGGAAAGCTCCTACGAGCAGTACTTC
TRBV5-1	TRBJ2-7	-	TRBD1	CASRRDRAKAYEQYF	TGCGCCAGCAGACGGGACAGGGCGAAAGCCTACGAGCAGTACTTC
TRBV15	TRBJ1-1	many	TRBD1	CATSSPGQTRGTEAFF	TGTGCCACCAGCAGCCCGGGACAGACACGGGGAACTGAAGCTTTCTTT
TRBV11-2	TRBJ2-3	-	-	CASSLALLGDTQYF	TGTGCCAGCAGCTTAGCCTTGCTTGGGGATACGCAGTATTTT
TRBV6-5	TRBJ2-7	-	TRBD1	CASSYRVLVGQNYEQYF	TGTGCCAGCAGTTACCGCGTATTAGTGGGACAGAACTACGAGCAGTACTTC
TRBV5-1	TRBJ2-7	many	TRBD2	CASSSGTSRIYEQYF	TGCGCCAGCAGCTCGGGGACTAGCAGGATATACGAGCAGTACTTC
TRBV30	TRBJ1-4	many	TRBD1	CAWSVLSSGTVENEKLFF	TGTGCCTGGAGTGTTCTATCTTCCGGGACAGTCGAAAATGAAAAACTGTTTTTT
TRBV28	TRBJ2-2	-	TRBD2	CASSLLSSGPESTGELFF	TGTGCCAGCAGTTTACTCTCTAGCGGGCCAGAATCGACCGGGGAGCTGTTTTTT
TRBV3-1	TRBJ2-5	-	TRBD1	CASSQGGTGSETQYF	TGTGCCAGCAGCCAAGGGGGGACAGGGAGTGAGACCCAGTACTTC
TRBV6-1	TRBJ2-2	-	TRBD1	CASSFNRGHTGELFF	TGTGCCAGCAGTTTCAACAGGGGACACACCGGGGAGCTGTTTTTT
TRBV9	TRBJ2-3	few	-	CASSGDFRSTDTQYF	TGTGCCAGCAGCGGTGACTTCCGAAGCACAGATACGCAGTATTTT
TRBV7-9	TRBJ1-1	many	-	CASSLSGGRNTEAFF	TGTGCCAGCAGTCTATCTGGGGGACGGAACACTGAAGCTTTCTTT
TRBV2	TRBJ2-5	-	TRBD2	CASSRTSGYKETQYF	TGTGCCAGCAGTCGGACTAGCGGATATAAAGAGACCCAGTACTTC
TRBV3-1	TRBJ2-7	few	-	CASSHPGVNEQYF	TGTGCCAGCAGCCATCCAGGGGTCAACGAGCAGTACTTC
TRBV20-1	TRBJ2-2	-	-	CSARERITNTGELFF	TGCAGTGCTAGAGAACGGATTACGAACACCGGGGAGCTGTTTTTT
TRBV28	TRBJ1-5	many	TRBD1	CASSLLGQGVNQPQHF	TGTGCCAGCAGTTTATTAGGACAGGGGGTCAATCAGCCCCAGCATTTT
TRBV7-3	TRBJ2-5	many	TRBD1	CASSQGAIETQYF	TGTGCCAGCAGCCAGGGGGCTATAGAGACCCAGTACTTC
TRBV7-2	TRBJ2-3	many	TRBD2	CASSLAGSGGGADTQYF	TGTGCCAGCAGCTTAGCGGGTTCGGGAGGCGGGGCAGATACGCAGTATTTT